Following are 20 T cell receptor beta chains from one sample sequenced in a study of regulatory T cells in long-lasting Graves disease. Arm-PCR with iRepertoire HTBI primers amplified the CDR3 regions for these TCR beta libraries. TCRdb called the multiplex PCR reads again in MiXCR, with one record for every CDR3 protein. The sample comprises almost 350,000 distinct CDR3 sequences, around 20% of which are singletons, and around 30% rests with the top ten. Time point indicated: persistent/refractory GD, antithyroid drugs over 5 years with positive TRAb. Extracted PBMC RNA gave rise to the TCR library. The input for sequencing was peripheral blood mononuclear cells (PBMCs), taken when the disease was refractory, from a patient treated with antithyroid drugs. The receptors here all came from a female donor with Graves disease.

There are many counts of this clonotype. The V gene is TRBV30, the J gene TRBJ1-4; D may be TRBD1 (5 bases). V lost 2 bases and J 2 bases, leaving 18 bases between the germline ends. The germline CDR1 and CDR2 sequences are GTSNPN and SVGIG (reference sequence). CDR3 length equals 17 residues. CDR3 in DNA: TGTGCCTGGAGTTCGGCAGGGTATTCTTGGACTAATGAAAAACTGTTTTTT. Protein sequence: CAWSSAGYSWTNEKLFF.

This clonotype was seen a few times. CDR3: CASSAVIGAGLRETQYF. Written as DNA, the CDR3 is TGTGCCAGCAGTGCCGTGATAGGGGCAGGACTCAGGGAGACCCAGTACTTC. The chain employs TRBV6-4 and TRBJ2-5, with D perhaps TRBD1 or TRBD2 (5 bases each). V lost 4 bases to trimming and J lost 5 bases, with 23 bases between them. The germline V gene encodes CDR1 MRHNA and CDR2 SNTAGT. The length of the CDR3 is 17 residues.

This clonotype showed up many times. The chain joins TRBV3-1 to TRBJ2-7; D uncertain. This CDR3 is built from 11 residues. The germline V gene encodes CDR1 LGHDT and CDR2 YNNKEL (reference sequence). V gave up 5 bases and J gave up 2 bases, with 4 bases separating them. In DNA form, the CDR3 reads TGTGCCAGCAGCAACGCCTACGAGCAGTACTTC. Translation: CASSNAYEQYF.

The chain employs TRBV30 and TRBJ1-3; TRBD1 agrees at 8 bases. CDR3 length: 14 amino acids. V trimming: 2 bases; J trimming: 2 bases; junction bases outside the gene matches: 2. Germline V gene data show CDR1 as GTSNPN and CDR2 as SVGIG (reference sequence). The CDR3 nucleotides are TGTGCCTGGAGTCAGGGGGCGGCTGGAAACACCATATATTTT. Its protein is CAWSQGAAGNTIYF.

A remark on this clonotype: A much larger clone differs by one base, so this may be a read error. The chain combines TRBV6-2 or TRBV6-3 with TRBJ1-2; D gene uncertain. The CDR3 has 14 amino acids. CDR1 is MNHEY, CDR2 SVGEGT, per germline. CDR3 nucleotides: TGTGCCAGCACTCGAACACGGACTAACTGTGGCTACACCTTC. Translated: CASTRTRTNCGYTF.

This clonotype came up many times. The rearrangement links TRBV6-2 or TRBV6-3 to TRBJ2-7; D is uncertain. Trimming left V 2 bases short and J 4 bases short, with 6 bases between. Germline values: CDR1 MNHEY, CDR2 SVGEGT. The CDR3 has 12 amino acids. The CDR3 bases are TGTGCCAGCAGTTACGGGCCTTACGAGCAGTACTTC. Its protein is CASSYGPYEQYF.

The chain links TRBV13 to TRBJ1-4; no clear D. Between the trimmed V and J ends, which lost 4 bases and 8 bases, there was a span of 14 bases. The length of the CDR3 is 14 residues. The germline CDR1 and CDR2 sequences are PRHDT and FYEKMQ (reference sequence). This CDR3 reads CASSSYRQREKLFF. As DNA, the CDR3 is TGTGCCAGCAGCTCCTACAGACAACGGGAAAAACTGTTTTTT.

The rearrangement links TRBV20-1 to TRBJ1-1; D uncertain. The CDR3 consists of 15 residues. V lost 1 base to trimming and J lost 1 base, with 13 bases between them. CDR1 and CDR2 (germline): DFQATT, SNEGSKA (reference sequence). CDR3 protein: CSARGTWGKNTEAFF. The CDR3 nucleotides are TGCAGTGCTAGAGGTACTTGGGGAAAGAACACTGAAGCTTTCTTT.

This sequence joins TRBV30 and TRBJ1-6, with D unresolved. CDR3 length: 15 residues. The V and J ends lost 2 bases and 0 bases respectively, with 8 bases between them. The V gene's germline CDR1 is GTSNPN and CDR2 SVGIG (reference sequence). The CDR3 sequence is CAWSLLNSYNSPLHF. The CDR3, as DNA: TGTGCCTGGAGTCTGCTAAACTCCTATAATTCACCCCTCCACTTT.

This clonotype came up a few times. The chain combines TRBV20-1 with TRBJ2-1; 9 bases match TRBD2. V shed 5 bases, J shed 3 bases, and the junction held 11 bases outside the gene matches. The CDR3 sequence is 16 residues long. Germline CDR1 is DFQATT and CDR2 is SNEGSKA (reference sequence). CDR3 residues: CSALAGPGTLYNEQFF. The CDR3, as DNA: TGCAGTGCTCTAGCGGGGCCAGGGACCCTCTACAATGAGCAGTTCTTC.

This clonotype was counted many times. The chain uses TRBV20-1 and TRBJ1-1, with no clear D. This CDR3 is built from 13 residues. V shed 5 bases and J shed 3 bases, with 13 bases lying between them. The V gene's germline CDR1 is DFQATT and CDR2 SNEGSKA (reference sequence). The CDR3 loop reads CSAGGIRYTEAFF. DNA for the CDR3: TGCAGTGCTGGAGGGATCCGGTACACTGAAGCTTTCTTT.

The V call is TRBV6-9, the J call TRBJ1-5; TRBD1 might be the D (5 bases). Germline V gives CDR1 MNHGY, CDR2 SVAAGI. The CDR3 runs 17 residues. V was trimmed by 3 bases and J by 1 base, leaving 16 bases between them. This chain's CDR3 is CASSYPILGLSNQPQHF. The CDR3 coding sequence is TGTGCCAGCAGTTACCCAATTTTGGGGCTCAGCAATCAGCCCCAGCATTTT.

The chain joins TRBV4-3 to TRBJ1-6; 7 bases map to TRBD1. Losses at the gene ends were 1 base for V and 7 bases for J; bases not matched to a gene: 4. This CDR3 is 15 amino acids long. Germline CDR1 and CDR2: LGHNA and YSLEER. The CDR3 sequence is CASSQVRGLNSPLHF. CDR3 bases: TGCGCCAGCAGCCAAGTGAGGGGGCTAAATTCACCCCTCCACTTT.

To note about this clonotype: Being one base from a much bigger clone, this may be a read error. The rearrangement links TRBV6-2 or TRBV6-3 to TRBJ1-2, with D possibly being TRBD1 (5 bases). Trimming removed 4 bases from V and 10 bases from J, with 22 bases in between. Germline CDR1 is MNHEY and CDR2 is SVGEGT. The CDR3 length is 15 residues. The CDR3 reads CASSSNPGGIGVYTF. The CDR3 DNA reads TGTGCCAGCAGTTCCAACCCGGGGGGAATCGGTGTCTACACCTTC.

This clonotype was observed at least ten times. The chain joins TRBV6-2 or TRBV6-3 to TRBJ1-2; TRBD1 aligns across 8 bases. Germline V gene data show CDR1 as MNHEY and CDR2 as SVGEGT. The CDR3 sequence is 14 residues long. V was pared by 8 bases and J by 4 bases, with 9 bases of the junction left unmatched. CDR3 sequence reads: CASGPAGGGYGYTF. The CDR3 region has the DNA TGTGCCAGCGGCCCGGCAGGGGGCGGCTATGGCTACACCTTC.

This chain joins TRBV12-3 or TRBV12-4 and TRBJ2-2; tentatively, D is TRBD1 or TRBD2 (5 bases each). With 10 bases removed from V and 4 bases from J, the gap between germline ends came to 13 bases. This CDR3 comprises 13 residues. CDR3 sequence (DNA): TGTGCCAACGACAGCCGGGGCACCGGGGAGCTGTTTTTT. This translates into CANDSRGTGELFF.

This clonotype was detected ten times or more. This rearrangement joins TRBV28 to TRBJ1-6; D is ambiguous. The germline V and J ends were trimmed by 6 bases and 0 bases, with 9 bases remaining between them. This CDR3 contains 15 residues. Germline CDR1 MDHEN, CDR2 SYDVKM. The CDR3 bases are TGTGCCAGCAGACAGCTGAGCTCCTATAATTCACCCCTCCACTTT. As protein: CASRQLSSYNSPLHF.

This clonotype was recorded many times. The DNA of the CDR3 is TGTGCCGCGGCGCTCAGCGGAGTGGGGCAAGAGACCCAGTACTTC. It specifies CAAALSGVGQETQYF. The gene calls are TRBV2 and TRBJ2-5, with a tentative D call TRBD2 (5 bases). Germline lookup yields CDR1 SNHLY and CDR2 FYNNEI. The CDR3 spans 15 residues. The germline V and J ends were trimmed by 11 bases and 2 bases, with 21 bases remaining between them.

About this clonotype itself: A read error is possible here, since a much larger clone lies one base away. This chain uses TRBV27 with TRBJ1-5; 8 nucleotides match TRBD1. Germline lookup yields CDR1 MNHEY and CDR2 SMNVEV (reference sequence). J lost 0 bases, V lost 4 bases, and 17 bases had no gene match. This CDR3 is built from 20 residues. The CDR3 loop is CASSSPEGGTGQYSNQPQHF. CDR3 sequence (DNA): TGTGCCAGCAGTTCTCCGGAAGGGGGGACAGGCCAATATAGCAATCAGCCCCAGCATTTT.

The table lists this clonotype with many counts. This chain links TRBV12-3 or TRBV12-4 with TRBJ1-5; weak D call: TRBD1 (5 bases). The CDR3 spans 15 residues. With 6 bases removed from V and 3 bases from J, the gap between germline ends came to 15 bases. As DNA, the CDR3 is TGTGCCAGCAGCCCAGTGGGGGGTCTCAATCAGCCCCAGCATTTT. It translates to CASSPVGGLNQPQHF.